The subject of this entry is one TCR beta chain. As processed by the authors: The authors estimated nucleated cell counts from reference gene primer amplification. Assay used: immunoSEQ multiplex PCR; TCRdb lists only in-frame clones, some missing. That table furnishes V, J and clone size, whereas the DNA furnished D and trimming. The data show approximately 290,000 clones, approximately 85% seen once. Recovery meant two consecutive negative NP/OP PCR tests, professional clearance, or resolved symptoms. The sample is drawn from a study of blood T cell repertoires in COVID-19. V lost 4 bases to trimming and J lost 7 bases, with 20 bases between them. CDR3 length equals 17 residues. Germline CDR1 and CDR2: SGHAT and FQNNGV.

This rearrangement joins TRBV11-2 to TRBJ1-6; D unresolved. The sequence was obtained from a woman younger than 45 who had recovered from COVID-19. The sequencing input was PBMCs or T cells enriched from blood (not recorded which). The CDR3 bases are TGTGCCAGCAGCTCGCTAAGCGGGCGTCCGGGGAATTCACCCCTCCACTTT. Its protein is CASSSLSGRPGNSPLHF.